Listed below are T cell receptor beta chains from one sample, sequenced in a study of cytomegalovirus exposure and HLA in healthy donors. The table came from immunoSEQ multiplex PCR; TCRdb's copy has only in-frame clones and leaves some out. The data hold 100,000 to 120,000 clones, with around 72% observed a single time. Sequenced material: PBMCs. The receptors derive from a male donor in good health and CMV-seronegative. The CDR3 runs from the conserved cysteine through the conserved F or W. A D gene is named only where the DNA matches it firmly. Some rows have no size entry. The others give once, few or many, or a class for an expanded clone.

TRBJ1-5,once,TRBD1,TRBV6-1,CASSGTGAQPQHF,TGTGCCAGCAGTGGGACAGGGGCCCAGCCCCAGCATTTT
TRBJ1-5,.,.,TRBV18,CASSPPGGGGQPQHF,TGTGCCAGCTCACCACCGGGAGGGGGGGGTCAGCCCCAGCATTTT
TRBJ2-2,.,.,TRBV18,CASCGQPATGELFF,TGTGCCAGCTGCGGACAGCCAGCCACCGGGGAGCTGTTTTTT
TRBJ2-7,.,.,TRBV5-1,CASSLGDYEQYF,TGCGCCAGCAGCTTAGGGGACTACGAGCAGTACTTC
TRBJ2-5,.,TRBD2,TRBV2,CASSEQLAAQQYF,TGTGCCAGCAGTGAACAACTAGCGGCCCAGCAGTACTTC
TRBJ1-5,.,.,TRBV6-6,CASSYLQGFNQPQHF,TGTGCCAGCAGTTACCTTCAGGGGTTTAATCAGCCCCAGCATTTT
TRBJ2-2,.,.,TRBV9,CASSVVRSGGARNTGELFF,TGTGCCAGCAGCGTAGTAAGGTCTGGGGGGGCCAGGAACACCGGGGAGCTGTTTTTT
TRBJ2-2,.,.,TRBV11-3,CASSYHDSGELFF,TGTGCCAGCAGTTACCACGACTCCGGGGAGCTGTTTTTT
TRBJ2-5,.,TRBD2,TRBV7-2,CASSLVAAGVGETQYF,TGTGCCAGCAGCTTAGTTGCAGCGGGAGTAGGAGAGACCCAGTACTTC
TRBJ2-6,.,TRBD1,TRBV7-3,CASSSGQGPSGANVLTF,TGTGCCAGCAGCTCGGGACAGGGGCCCTCTGGGGCCAACGTCCTGACTTTC
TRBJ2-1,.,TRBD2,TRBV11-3,CASSFGGLAINEQFF,TGTGCCAGCAGCTTCGGGGGACTAGCGATAAATGAGCAGTTCTTC
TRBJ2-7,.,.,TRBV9,CASSVGSDEQYF,TGTGCCAGCAGCGTAGGGAGCGACGAGCAGTACTTC
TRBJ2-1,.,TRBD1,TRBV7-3,CASSSGTGPYNEQFF,TGTGCCAGCAGCTCCGGGACAGGGCCCTACAATGAGCAGTTCTTC
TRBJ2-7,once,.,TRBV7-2,CASSLGGSNPYEQYF,TGTGCCAGCAGCTTGGGCGGGTCCAATCCCTACGAGCAGTACTTC
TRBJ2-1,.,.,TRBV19,CASNAVVGNEQFF,TGTGCCAGTAATGCGGTGGTAGGCAATGAGCAGTTCTTC
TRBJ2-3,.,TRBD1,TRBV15,CATSRAGRGLRDTQYF,TGTGCCACCAGCAGAGCTGGCAGGGGGCTCAGAGATACGCAGTATTTT
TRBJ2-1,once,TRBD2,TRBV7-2,CASSLGRAGVENEQFF,TGTGCCAGCAGCTTAGGTCGTGCGGGAGTGGAAAATGAGCAGTTCTTC